Each of the 10 T cell receptor beta chains below was sequenced from the same sample in a study of blood T cell repertoires in COVID-19. Sequenced by immunoSEQ multiplex PCR; TCRdb stores in-frame clones only, minus some. The sample lists fewer than 650,000 clones, roughly 91% occurring once. Sample: peripheral blood. The receptors derive from a woman aged 45-65 years with COVID-19, enrolled during active disease.

The chain has TRBV2 and TRBJ2-2; no clear D. The V end was cut by 7 bases, the J end by 4 bases, with 10 bases between. There are 13 residues in the CDR3. Germline CDR1 is SNHLY and CDR2 is FYNNEI. The CDR3 reads CASITDSTGELFF. In DNA, the CDR3 is TGTGCCAGCATTACAGATTCCACCGGGGAGCTGTTTTTT.

This chain uses TRBV7-8 with TRBJ1-2; 8 bases agree with TRBD1. This CDR3 is built from 14 residues. V lost 8 bases, J lost 1 base, and 6 bases stayed unmatched. Germline V CDR1 and CDR2: SGHVS, FQNEAQ. CDR3 sequence: CASGPGQVNYGYTF. The CDR3 region has the DNA TGTGCCAGCGGACCGGGACAGGTTAACTATGGCTACACCTTC.

This rearrangement joins TRBV19 to TRBJ1-5, with D tentatively TRBD1 (6 bases). The CDR3 runs 13 residues. V was shortened by 9 bases and J by 5 bases, with 14 bases between the two germline ends. CDR1 is LNHDA, CDR2 SQIVND, per germline (reference sequence). The CDR3 loop reads CASADRSDQPQHF. Here the CDR3 DNA reads TGTGCCAGCGCCGACAGGTCCGATCAGCCCCAGCATTTT.

This clone was observed a handful of times. V is TRBV9 and J is TRBJ2-1, with 12 positions matching TRBD2. The CDR3 has 16 amino acids. V gave up 3 bases and J gave up 10 bases; unmatched junction bases: 11. The germline gives CDR1 SGDLS, CDR2 YYNGEE. CDR3 nucleotide sequence: TGTGCCAGCAGCGAGACTAGCGGGGGCCTGGGGGCCGAGCAGTTCTTC. It is translated as CASSETSGGLGAEQFF.

The chain has TRBV6-6 and TRBJ1-5; no clear D. Trimming cost V 4 bases and J 7 bases, with 14 bases left between them. The length of the CDR3 is 14 residues. Germline V gene sequence: CDR1 MNHNY, CDR2 SVGAGI (reference sequence). The CDR3 DNA reads as TGTGCCAGCAGTTGGGCCCTTAATGCCCAGCCCCAGCATTTT. It translates to CASSWALNAQPQHF.

The chain links TRBV3-1 (or the pseudogene TRBV3-2) to TRBJ1-2; weak D call: TRBD1 (5 bases). The CDR3 is 14 residues long. Germline loops: CDR1 LGHDT, CDR2 YNNKEL (reference sequence). Trimming shortened V by 1 base and J by 7 bases, and 13 bases separated the two germline ends. The DNA for the CDR3 is TGTGCCAGCAGCCAAGCCCGGGGGAGGAGTGGCTACACCTTC. This sequence encodes CASSQARGRSGYTF.

This chain joins TRBV7-2 and TRBJ1-1; TRBD1 agrees at 8 bases. The J segment lost 4 bases and the V segment lost 1 base, leaving 5 bases of the junction unmatched. In germline, CDR1 is SGHTA, CDR2 FQGNSA. CDR3 length equals 15 residues. CDR3 DNA: TGTGCCAGCAGCTTAGTCCAGGGGGCGGCCACTGAAGCTTTCTTT. This codes for CASSLVQGAATEAFF.

This clone appeared a few times. This chain joins TRBV2 and TRBJ1-5; perhaps TRBD1 as D (5 bases). This CDR3 comprises 16 residues. V was clipped by 4 bases and J by 5 bases, with 18 bases between them. Germline CDR1 SNHLY, CDR2 FYNNEI. CDR3 residues: CASSVSDSQTDQPQHF. DNA of the CDR3: TGTGCCAGCAGTGTCTCCGACAGTCAAACGGATCAGCCCCAGCATTTT.

The gene calls are TRBV5-1 and TRBJ2-3; 10 bases fit TRBD1. J gave up 5 bases and V 4 bases, and 13 bases lay outside the gene matches. The germline CDR1 and CDR2 sequences are SGHRS and YFSETQ. The CDR3 loop spans 17 amino acids. The CDR3 loop is CASSRQSTGGSKDTQYF. The CDR3 DNA reads TGCGCCAGCAGCCGACAGTCGACAGGGGGCTCGAAAGATACGCAGTATTTT.

J is TRBJ2-1 and V is TRBV12-3 or TRBV12-4; D possibly corresponds to TRBD2 (6 bases). The V end lost 0 bases, the J end lost 13 bases, and 13 bases lay between the germline ends. The CDR3 is made up of 13 amino acids. CDR3 loop: CASSLALRLDQFF. In DNA form, the CDR3 reads TGTGCCAGCAGTTTAGCGCTTCGACTAGATCAGTTCTTC.